This T cell receptor (beta chain) was observed in a study of metastatic and nonmetastatic thyroid tumors. Study-wide background: Blood and tumor or nodule tissue repertoires from malignant and benign thyroid patients were compared.

This clone is medium-sized. Its antigen is undetermined. The study, taken as a whole, reports: Reports indicated that malignant thyroid tumors showed significantly higher TCR beta diversity than benign nodules did, in blood and tumor.

Original handling: The study built a papillary thyroid cancer distant-metastasis classifier from CDR3 differences across clinicopathological groups. MiXCR was used by TCRdb to re-call the PCR reads. The V and J calls and clone size are TCRdb's, not the authors'. Of approximately 44,000 clones in the sample, less than 25% were seen once. No treatment had been given to any patient before thyroid surgery. The source is a female donor with papillary thyroid cancer or a benign thyroid nodule (not recorded which). Some clones in this sample may be carry-over from other donors' samples. Sequenced sample: tumor tissue.

This chain's CDR3 is CASSYSSSGGAGELFF. Written as DNA, the CDR3 is TGTGCCAGCAGTTACTCTTCCAGCGGGGGGGCCGGGGAGCTGTTTTTT. The chain employs TRBV6-2 or TRBV6-3 and TRBJ2-2; TRBD2 agrees at 10 bases. The CDR3 is 16 residues long. With V trimmed by 0 bases and J by 6 bases, 4 bases remained unmatched. Germline V gene lookup returns CDR1 MNHEY and CDR2 SVGEGT.